This record concerns one TCR beta chain sequence. This receptor's antigen is unknown. The library was prepared using 5' RACE. For each TCR library, approximately 3,700 ng of total RNA was used. For each sample, cDNA synthesis with SMARTScribe reverse transcriptase was split into eight separate reactions. During cDNA synthesis, template switching introduced unique molecular identifiers that contained a 6-nucleotide sample barcode. TCRalpha and TCRbeta cDNA was amplified by two nested PCRs of roughly 16 and 10 cycles, with bead purification after each PCR. Before amplification, the cDNA was both treated with uracil DNA-glycosylase and purified with the QIAquick PCR purification kit. In the second PCR, Illumina TruSeq-compatible adapters and sample-specific barcodes were added. Library quality and concentration were checked on TapeStation and Qubit, and libraries were pooled at roughly 5.1 ng each. The pooled libraries were sequenced with 2 x 100 bp reads and custom sequencing primers on an Illumina HiSeq2500 single-index Rapid Run. The study's processing was this. MiGEC version 1.2.6 was used for UMI-based consensus assembly to correct PCR and sequencing errors. V(D)J alignment, clonotype assembly and CDR3 extraction were performed with MiXCR version 2.1.1. To normalise gene usage, clonotype sharing and MAIT/NKT TCR abundance, the analysis used the top 1000, 10 000 and 20 000 clonotypes per sample. Diversity was computed as the inverse Simpson index with the vegan R package after downsampling to 27 000 UMIs. Paired Mann-Whitney U tests on discordant twin pairs were used, with Benjamini-Hochberg multiple-testing correction. The reads underwent TCRdb reprocessing, giving one record for each CDR3 protein sequence and no DNA. It is TCRdb's table, rather than the study itself, that gives the V and J calls and clone size. The sample's table lists a count of around 47,000 distinct CDR3 sequences. The ten largest clonotypes hold 5.3% of the sample.

The data derive from a study of monozygotic twins with inflammatory bowel disease (dated 2019 in TCRdb). In the study overall: The full study comprised 30 or so monozygotic twin pairs: nine German pairs (four IBD-concordant, five IBD-discordant) and 19 IBD-discordant Danish pairs. The search for disease-associated traits relied mainly on comparing, within discordant pairs, IBD patients with their genetically identical healthy co-twins. Each individual had, on average, about 151 000 unique TCRalpha sequences and 181 000 unique TCRbeta sequences available for analysis.

Here is what the overall study found, with its caveats: Background noise and inter-individual variability may have been introduced into the repertoires by the differing immunosuppressive treatments among patients. The analysis was unable to tell apart different T cell subtypes. Compared with healthy twins, IBD patients had fewer clonotypes in common with other individuals, a difference most pronounced in patients showing signs of disease activity. TCRbeta repertoire diversity, by inverse Simpson index, was decreased in IBD patients compared with their healthy co-twins. No single strong signal or clonotype linked to IBD turned up in the results, so the idea that one exists was not supported. Repertoire similarity did not differ between concordant and discordant twins, which could be due to limited statistical power.

CDR1 and CDR2 are drawn from the germline V gene: SNHLY, FYNNEI. The CDR3 holds 13 amino acids from the cysteine to the phenylalanine. DNA was not recorded. From each donor, an approximately 2.5 ml peripheral blood sample was collected into PAXgene tubes and kept at -80 degrees C. Without T cell sorting, total RNA was isolated from whole blood using the PAXgene blood miRNA kit on an automated QIAcube. Peripheral blood from monozygotic twin pairs, either concordant or discordant for inflammatory bowel disease, underwent deep TCRalpha and TCRbeta repertoire profiling that used unique molecular barcoding. For every twin pair, smoking habits were documented, and each individual was categorised as a current, former or never smoker.

The TCR comes from a human donor with ulcerative colitis or Crohn's disease, or a healthy co-twin of an affected twin (not recorded which). The sample consisted of blood. The chain employs TRBV2 and TRBJ2-5. The CDR3 sequence is CARKTGFEKTQYF.